One and the same sample provided the 9 T cell receptor beta chains below, sequenced in a study of T cells in Graves' hyperthyroidism and ophthalmopathy. Regions amplified from RNA transcripts were the TCR beta CDR3 regions. The TCR CDR3 first-round RT-PCR relied on the HTBI primer set. One entry per CDR3 protein results from TCRdb running MiXCR on the multiplex PCR reads. The sample has hundreds of thousands of distinct CDR3 sequences, 12% to 15% seen once. The sample was blood. The receptors were gathered from a woman aged 18-29 years with Graves' hyperthyroidism.

This clonotype was seen a handful of times. This chain uses TRBV5-5 with TRBJ1-5; 7 bases map to TRBD1. The CDR3 is 13 amino acids. Looked up from germline, CDR1 is SGHKS and CDR2 is YYEKEE (reference sequence). The junction had 4 bases not matched to a gene; V was cut back by 3 bases and J by 7 bases. CDR3 coding DNA: TGTGCCAGCAGCTGGGACAGAACCCAGCCCCAGCATTTT. Encoded protein: CASSWDRTQPQHF.

This chain uses TRBV11-2 with TRBJ2-7; D uncertain. Trimming cost V 3 bases and J 3 bases, with 9 bases left between them. Germline-derived CDR1 and CDR2 are SGHAT and FQNNGV. The CDR3 extends over 13 amino acids. The CDR3 sequence: CASSFPGYYEQYF. CDR3 bases: TGTGCCAGCAGCTTTCCAGGATACTACGAGCAGTACTTC.

The chain carries TRBV18 and TRBJ2-7; D is unresolved. Germline lookup yields CDR1 KGHSH and CDR2 LQKENI. The CDR3 has 15 amino acids. Trimming cost V 1 base and J 3 bases, with 13 bases left between them. Here the CDR3 DNA reads TGTGCCAGCTCACCACGGCCAGAGATCCTCTACGAGCAGTACTTC. Translating gives CASSPRPEILYEQYF.

This clonotype has a handful of counts. The CDR3 loop reads CASSRRESEQYF. CDR3 sequence (DNA): TGTGCCAGCAGCAGGAGGGAAAGCGAGCAGTACTTC. The genes are TRBV7-9 and TRBJ2-7; D perhaps matches TRBD2 (6 bases). Looked up from germline, CDR1 is SEHNR and CDR2 is FQNEAQ (reference sequence). V was trimmed by 5 bases and J by 6 bases, leaving 11 bases between them. The CDR3 length is 12 residues.

A few counts support this clonotype. V is TRBV6-6 and J is TRBJ1-6, with TRBD1 matching 8 bases. V shed 0 bases and J 9 bases; nucleotides not matched to a gene: 7. Per the germline V gene, CDR1 is MNHNY and CDR2 is SVGAGI (reference sequence). The CDR3 runs to 16 residues. The CDR3 DNA sequence: TGTGCCAGCAGTTACTCGACAGGGGCTAGTGGTTCACCCCTCCACTTT. Protein sequence: CASSYSTGASGSPLHF.

V usage is TRBV6-1 and J usage is TRBJ2-2; TRBD1 might be the D (5 bases). There are 17 residues in the CDR3. The ends were cut back, 6 bases at V and 0 bases at J, with 17 bases in the middle. Germline-derived CDR1 and CDR2 are MNHNS and SASEGT. CDR3 nucleotide sequence: TGTGCCAGCAGCGGTCCTGACAGCGCAGCGAACACCGGGGAGCTGTTTTTT. Translating gives CASSGPDSAANTGELFF.

Concerning this clonotype itself: This sequence may be a read error, since a much larger clone differs from it by one base. The rearrangement joins TRBV24-1 to TRBJ2-1; the match to TRBD2 covers 12 bases. The ends lost 4 bases at V and 5 bases at J; junction bases unmatched: 5. Looked up from germline, CDR1 is KGHDR and CDR2 is SFDVKD. This CDR3 has 16 amino acids. CDR3 sequence: CATSDQTSGGHNEQFF. CDR3 sequence (DNA): TGTGCCACCAGTGACCAGACTAGCGGGGGTCACAATGAGCAGTTCTTC.

V gene TRBV6-5 combines with J gene TRBJ2-7; no reliable D call. There are 15 residues in the CDR3. The germline gives CDR1 MNHEY, CDR2 SVGAGI. Trimming stripped 4 bases from V and 1 base from J, with 14 bases between. The DNA for the CDR3 is TGTGCCAGCAGTTCGGCCGCGGCTGGATCCTACGAGCAGTACTTC. Its protein is CASSSAAAGSYEQYF.

This clonotype was seen at least ten times. The chain combines TRBV2 with TRBJ2-3, with 7 bases aligning to TRBD2. The CDR3 sequence is 14 residues long. CDR1 is SNHLY and CDR2 is FYNNEI in the germline V gene. The J segment lost 3 bases and the V segment lost 6 bases, leaving 6 bases of the junction unmatched. The CDR3 loop is CASSFGRKTDTQYF. The CDR3 DNA sequence: TGTGCCAGCAGCTTCGGGAGGAAGACAGATACGCAGTATTTT. The full variable domain, its missing parts supplied by reference TRBV2 and TRBJ2-3, is EPEVTQTPSHQVTQMGQEVILRCVPISNHLYFYWYRQILGQKVEFLVSFYNNEISEKSEIFDDQFSVERPDGSNFTLKIRSTKLEDSAMYFCASSFGRKTDTQYFGPGTRLTVL.